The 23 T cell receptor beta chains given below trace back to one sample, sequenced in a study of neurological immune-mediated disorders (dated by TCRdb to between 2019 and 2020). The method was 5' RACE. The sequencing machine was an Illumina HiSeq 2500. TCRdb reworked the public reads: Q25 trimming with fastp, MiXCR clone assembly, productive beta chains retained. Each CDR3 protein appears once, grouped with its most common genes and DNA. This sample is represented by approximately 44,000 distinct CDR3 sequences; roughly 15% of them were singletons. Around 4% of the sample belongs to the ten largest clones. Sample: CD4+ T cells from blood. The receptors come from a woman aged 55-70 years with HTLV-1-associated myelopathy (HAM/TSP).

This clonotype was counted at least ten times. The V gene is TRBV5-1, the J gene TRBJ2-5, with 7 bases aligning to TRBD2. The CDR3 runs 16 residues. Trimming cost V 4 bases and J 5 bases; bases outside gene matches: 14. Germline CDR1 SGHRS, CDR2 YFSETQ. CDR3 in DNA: TGCGCCAGCAGCCCTGTGTTTGGGAGGGCGGCGGAGACCCAGTACTTC. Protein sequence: CASSPVFGRAAETQYF. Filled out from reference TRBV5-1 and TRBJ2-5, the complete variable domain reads KAGVTQTPRYLIKTRGQQVTLSCSPISGHRSVSWYQQTPGQGLQFLFEYFSETQRNKGNFPGRFSGRQFSNSRSEMNVSTLELGDSALYLCASSPVFGRAAETQYFGPGTRLLVL.

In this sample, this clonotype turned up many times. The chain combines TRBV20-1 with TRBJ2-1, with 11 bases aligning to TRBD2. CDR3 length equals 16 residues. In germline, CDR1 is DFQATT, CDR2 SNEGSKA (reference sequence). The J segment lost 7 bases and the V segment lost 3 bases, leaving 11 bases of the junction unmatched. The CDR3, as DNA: TGCAGTGCTAGTCTCGGCGGGACTAGCGGATGGAATGAGCAGTTCTTC. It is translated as CSASLGGTSGWNEQFF.

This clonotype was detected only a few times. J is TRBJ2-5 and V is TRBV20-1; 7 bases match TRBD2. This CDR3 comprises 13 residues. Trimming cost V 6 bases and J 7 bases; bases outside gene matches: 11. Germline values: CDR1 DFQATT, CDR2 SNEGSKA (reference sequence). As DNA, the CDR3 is TGCAGTGCCGGGGGAAAGCAGCGGGGGACCCAGTACTTC. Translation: CSAGGKQRGTQYF.

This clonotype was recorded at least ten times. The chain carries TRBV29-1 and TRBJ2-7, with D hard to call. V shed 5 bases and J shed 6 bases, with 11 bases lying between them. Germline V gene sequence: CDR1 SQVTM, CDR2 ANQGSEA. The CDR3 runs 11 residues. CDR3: CSVRRATEQYF. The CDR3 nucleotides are TGCAGCGTTCGACGCGCGACCGAGCAGTACTTC.

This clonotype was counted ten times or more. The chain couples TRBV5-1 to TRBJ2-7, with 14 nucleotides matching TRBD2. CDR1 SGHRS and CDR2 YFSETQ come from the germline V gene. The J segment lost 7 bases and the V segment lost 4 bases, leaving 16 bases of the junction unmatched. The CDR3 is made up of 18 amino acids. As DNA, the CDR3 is TGCGCCAGCAGCCCTCTTGGACTAGCGGGGGGCGGGAGTTTGGAGCAGTACTTC. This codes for CASSPLGLAGGGSLEQYF. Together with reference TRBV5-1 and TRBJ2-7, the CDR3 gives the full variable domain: KAGVTQTPRYLIKTRGQQVTLSCSPISGHRSVSWYQQTPGQGLQFLFEYFSETQRNKGNFPGRFSGRQFSNSRSEMNVSTLELGDSALYLCASSPLGLAGGGSLEQYFGPGTRLTVT.

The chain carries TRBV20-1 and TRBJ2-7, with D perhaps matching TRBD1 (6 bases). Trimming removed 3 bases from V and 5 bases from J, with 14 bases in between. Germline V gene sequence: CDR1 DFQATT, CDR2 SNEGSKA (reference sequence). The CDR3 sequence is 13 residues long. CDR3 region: CSASEGELNEQYF. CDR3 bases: TGCAGTGCTAGCGAGGGGGAGCTTAACGAGCAGTACTTC.

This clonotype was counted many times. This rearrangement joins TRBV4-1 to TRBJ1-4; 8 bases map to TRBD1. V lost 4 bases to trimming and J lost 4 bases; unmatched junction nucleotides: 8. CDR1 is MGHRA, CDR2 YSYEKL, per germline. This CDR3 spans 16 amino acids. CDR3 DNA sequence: TGCGCCAGCAGCCGCACACCGGGACAGGATAATGAAAAACTGTTTTTT. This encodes CASSRTPGQDNEKLFF.

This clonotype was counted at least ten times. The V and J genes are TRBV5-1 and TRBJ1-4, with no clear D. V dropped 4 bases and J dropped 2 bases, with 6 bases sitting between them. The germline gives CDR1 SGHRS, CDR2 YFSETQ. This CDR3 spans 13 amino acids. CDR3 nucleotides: TGCGCCAGCAGCGCAGAGACTAATGAAAAACTGTTTTTT. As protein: CASSAETNEKLFF.

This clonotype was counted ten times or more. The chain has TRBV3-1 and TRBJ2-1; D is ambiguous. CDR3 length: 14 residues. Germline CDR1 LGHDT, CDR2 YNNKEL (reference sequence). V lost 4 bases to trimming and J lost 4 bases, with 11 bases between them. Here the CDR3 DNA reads TGTGCCAGCAGCCGGGTTTCGTCTTACAATGAGCAGTTCTTC. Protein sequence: CASSRVSSYNEQFF.

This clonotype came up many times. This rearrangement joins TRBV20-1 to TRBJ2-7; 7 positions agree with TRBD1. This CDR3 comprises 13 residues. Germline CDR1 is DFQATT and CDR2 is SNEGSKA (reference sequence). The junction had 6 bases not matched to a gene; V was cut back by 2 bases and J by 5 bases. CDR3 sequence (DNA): TGCAGTGCTAGATCCACGACAGGGAACGAGCAGTACTTC. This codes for CSARSTTGNEQYF.

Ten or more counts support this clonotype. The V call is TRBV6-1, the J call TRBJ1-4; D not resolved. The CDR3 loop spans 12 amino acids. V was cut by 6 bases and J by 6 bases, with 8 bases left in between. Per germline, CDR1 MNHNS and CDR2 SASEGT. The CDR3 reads CASRDADEKLFF. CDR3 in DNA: TGTGCCAGCAGGGACGCGGATGAAAAACTGTTTTTT.

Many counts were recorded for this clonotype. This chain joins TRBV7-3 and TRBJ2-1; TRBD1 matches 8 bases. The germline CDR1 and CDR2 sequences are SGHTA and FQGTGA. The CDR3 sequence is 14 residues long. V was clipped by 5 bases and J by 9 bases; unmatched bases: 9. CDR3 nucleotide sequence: TGTGCCAGCAGCCTGACAGGGGTTGGAGGTGAGCAGTTCTTC. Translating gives CASSLTGVGGEQFF. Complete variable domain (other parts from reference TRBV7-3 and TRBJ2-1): GAGVSQTPSNKVTEKGKYVELRCDPISGHTALYWYRQSLGQGPEFLIYFQGTGAADDSGLPNDRFFAVRPEGSVSTLKIQRTERGDSAVYLCASSLTGVGGEQFFGPGTRLTVL.

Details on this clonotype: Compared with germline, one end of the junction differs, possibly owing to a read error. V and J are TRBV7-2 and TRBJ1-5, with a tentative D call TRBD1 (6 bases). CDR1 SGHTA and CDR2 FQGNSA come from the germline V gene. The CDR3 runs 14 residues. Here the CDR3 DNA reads TGTGTCAGCAGCCCACATCGGGGGGGCCAGCCCCAGCATTTT. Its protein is CVSSPHRGGQPQHF.

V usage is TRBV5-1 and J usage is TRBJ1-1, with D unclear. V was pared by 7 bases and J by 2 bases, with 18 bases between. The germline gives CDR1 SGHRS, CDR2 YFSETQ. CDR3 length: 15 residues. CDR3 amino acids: CASGIESRGNTEAFF. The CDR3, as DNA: TGCGCCAGCGGAATCGAGTCACGGGGAAACACTGAAGCTTTCTTT. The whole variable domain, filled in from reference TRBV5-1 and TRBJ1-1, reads KAGVTQTPRYLIKTRGQQVTLSCSPISGHRSVSWYQQTPGQGLQFLFEYFSETQRNKGNFPGRFSGRQFSNSRSEMNVSTLELGDSALYLCASGIESRGNTEAFFGQGTRLTVV.

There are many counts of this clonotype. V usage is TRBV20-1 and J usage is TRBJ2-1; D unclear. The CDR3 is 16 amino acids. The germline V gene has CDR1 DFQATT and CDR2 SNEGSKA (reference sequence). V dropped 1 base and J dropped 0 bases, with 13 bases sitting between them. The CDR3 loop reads CSARVERRSSYNEQFF. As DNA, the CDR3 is TGCAGTGCTAGAGTCGAACGGCGGAGCTCCTACAATGAGCAGTTCTTC.

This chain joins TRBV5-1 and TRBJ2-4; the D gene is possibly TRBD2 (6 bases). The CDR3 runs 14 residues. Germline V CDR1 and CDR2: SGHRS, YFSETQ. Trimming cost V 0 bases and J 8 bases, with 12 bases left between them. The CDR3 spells CASSLGSRGDIQYF. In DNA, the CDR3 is TGCGCCAGCAGCTTGGGGTCCCGCGGGGACATTCAGTACTTC.

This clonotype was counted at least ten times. CDR3 in DNA: TGCGCCAGCAGCTTCGATGACAGTAGCAATCAGCCCCAGCATTTT. Translating it yields CASSFDDSSNQPQHF. The chain links TRBV5-1 to TRBJ1-5, with D perhaps TRBD1 (5 bases). Germline V gene sequence: CDR1 SGHRS, CDR2 YFSETQ. Trimming shortened V by 2 bases and J by 0 bases, and 9 bases separated the two germline ends. This CDR3 spans 15 amino acids.

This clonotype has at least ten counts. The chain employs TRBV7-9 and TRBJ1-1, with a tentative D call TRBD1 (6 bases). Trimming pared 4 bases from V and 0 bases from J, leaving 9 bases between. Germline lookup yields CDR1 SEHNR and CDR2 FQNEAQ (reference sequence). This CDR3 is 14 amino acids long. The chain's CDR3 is CASSSRGMNTEAFF. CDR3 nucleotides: TGTGCCAGCAGCTCAAGGGGGATGAACACTGAAGCTTTCTTT.

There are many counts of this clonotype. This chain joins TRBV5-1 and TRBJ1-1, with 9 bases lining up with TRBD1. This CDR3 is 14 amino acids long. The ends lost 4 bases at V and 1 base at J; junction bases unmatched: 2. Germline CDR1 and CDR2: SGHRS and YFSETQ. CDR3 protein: CASSVTGGNTEAFF. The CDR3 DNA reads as TGCGCCAGCAGCGTGACAGGGGGGAACACTGAAGCTTTCTTT. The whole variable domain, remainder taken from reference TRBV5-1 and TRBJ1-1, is KAGVTQTPRYLIKTRGQQVTLSCSPISGHRSVSWYQQTPGQGLQFLFEYFSETQRNKGNFPGRFSGRQFSNSRSEMNVSTLELGDSALYLCASSVTGGNTEAFFGQGTRLTVV.

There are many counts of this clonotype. This CDR3 reads CSASPGSRFSTDTQYF. In nucleotides, the CDR3 is TGCAGTGCTAGTCCCGGCAGCCGGTTTAGCACAGATACGCAGTATTTT. The V call is TRBV20-1, the J call TRBJ2-3; D remains ambiguous. This CDR3 has 16 amino acids. Trimming shortened V by 3 bases and J by 0 bases, and 16 bases separated the two germline ends. Per the germline V gene, CDR1 is DFQATT and CDR2 is SNEGSKA (reference sequence).

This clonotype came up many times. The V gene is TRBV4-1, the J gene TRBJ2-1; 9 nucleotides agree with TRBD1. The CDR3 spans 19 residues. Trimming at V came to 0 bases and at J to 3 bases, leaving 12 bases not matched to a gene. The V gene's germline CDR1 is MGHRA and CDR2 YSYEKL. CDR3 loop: CASSQENSGQGNFYNEQFF. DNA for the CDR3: TGCGCCAGCAGCCAAGAAAATTCGGGACAGGGAAATTTCTACAATGAGCAGTTCTTC.

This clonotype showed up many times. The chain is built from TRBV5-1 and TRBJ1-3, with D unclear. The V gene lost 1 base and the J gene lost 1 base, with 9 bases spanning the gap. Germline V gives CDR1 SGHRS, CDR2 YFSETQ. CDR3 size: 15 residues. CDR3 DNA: TGCGCCAGCAGCTTGAGGAGAGATTCTGGAAACACCATATATTTT. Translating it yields CASSLRRDSGNTIYF. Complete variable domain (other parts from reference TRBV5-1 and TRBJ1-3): KAGVTQTPRYLIKTRGQQVTLSCSPISGHRSVSWYQQTPGQGLQFLFEYFSETQRNKGNFPGRFSGRQFSNSRSEMNVSTLELGDSALYLCASSLRRDSGNTIYFGEGSWLTVV.

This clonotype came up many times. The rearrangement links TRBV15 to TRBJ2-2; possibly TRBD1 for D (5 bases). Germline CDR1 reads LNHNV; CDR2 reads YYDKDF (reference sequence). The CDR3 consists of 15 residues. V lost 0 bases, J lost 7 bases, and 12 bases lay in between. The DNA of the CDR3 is TGTGCCACCAGCAGAGATCCAGGGCTCGGCGGGGAGCTGTTTTTT. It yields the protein CATSRDPGLGGELFF.